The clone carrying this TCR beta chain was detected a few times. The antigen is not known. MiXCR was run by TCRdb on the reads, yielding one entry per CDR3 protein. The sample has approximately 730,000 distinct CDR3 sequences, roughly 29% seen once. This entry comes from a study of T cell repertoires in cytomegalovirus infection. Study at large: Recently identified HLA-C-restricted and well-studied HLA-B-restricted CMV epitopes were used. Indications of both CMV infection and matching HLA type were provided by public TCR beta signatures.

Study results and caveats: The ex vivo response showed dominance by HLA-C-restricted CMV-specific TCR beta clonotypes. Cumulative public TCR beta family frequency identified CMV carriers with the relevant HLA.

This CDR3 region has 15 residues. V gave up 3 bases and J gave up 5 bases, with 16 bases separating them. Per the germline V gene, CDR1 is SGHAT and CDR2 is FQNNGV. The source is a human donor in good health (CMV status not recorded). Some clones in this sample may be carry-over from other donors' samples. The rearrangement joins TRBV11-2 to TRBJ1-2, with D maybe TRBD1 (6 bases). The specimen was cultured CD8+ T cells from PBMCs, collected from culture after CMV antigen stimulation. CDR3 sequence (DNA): TGTGCCAGCAGCTTCCGGGACACCCCAGGGTATGGCTACACCTTC. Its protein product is CASSFRDTPGYGYTF.